Listed below are T cell receptor beta chains from one sample, sequenced in a study of T cell responses to AZD1222 COVID-19 vaccine. The repertoire was sequenced with immunoSEQ multiplex PCR; TCRdb's copy has only in-frame clones and lacks some. The repertoire has 70,000 to 95,000 clones, 85% to 90% of them found once; the top ten carry about 2.7%. The sequences come from peripheral blood, collected 28 days after the second AZD1222 dose. These receptors all stem from an adult who received the AZD1222 COVID-19 vaccine. Each CDR3 is given with its conserved first and last residue. Each record gives: D gene, clone size, V gene, CDR3 length, J gene, CDR3 protein, CDR3 DNA. The D gene is left open where the match is weak. Size is omitted from some rows. Given values are once, few, many or a class for expanded clones.

d_call: .; clone_size: .; v_call: TRBV27; cdr3_length: 16; j_call: TRBJ1-1; cdr3_aa: CASSLSLFTVNTEAFF; cdr3_nt: TGTGCCAGCAGTTTATCGCTGTTTACCGTGAACACTGAAGCTTTCTTT
d_call: .; clone_size: .; v_call: TRBV19; cdr3_length: 17; j_call: TRBJ2-2; cdr3_aa: CASTSIGGPPGTGELFF; cdr3_nt: TGTGCCAGTACCTCCATTGGCGGTCCTCCGGGGACCGGGGAGCTGTTTTTT
d_call: .; clone_size: .; v_call: TRBV4-2; cdr3_length: 15; j_call: TRBJ1-1; cdr3_aa: CASSQDWSGATEAFF; cdr3_nt: TGTGCCAGCAGCCAAGATTGGTCAGGGGCCACTGAAGCTTTCTTT
d_call: .; clone_size: .; v_call: TRBV30; cdr3_length: 14; j_call: TRBJ1-2; cdr3_aa: CAWRAWGLNYGYTF; cdr3_nt: TGTGCCTGGAGGGCCTGGGGACTTAACTATGGCTACACCTTC
d_call: .; clone_size: .; v_call: TRBV7-2; cdr3_length: 15; j_call: TRBJ1-2; cdr3_aa: CASSLVTAANYGYTF; cdr3_nt: TGTGCCAGCAGCTTAGTTACGGCAGCTAACTATGGCTACACCTTC
d_call: TRBD1; clone_size: few; v_call: TRBV6-2/TRBV6-3; cdr3_length: 14; j_call: TRBJ1-2; cdr3_aa: CASSNTWDSKGYTF; cdr3_nt: TGTGCCAGCAGTAACACTTGGGACAGTAAAGGCTACACCTTC
d_call: .; clone_size: .; v_call: TRBV15; cdr3_length: 15; j_call: TRBJ1-3; cdr3_aa: CATKTSGGAGNTIYF; cdr3_nt: TGTGCCACCAAGACGAGTGGGGGCGCGGGAAACACCATATATTTT
d_call: .; clone_size: .; v_call: TRBV5-1; cdr3_length: 16; j_call: TRBJ1-6; cdr3_aa: CASSLGLSSDGSPLHF; cdr3_nt: TGCGCCAGCAGCTTGGGATTATCCTCAGATGGTTCACCCCTCCACTTT
d_call: TRBD2; clone_size: few; v_call: TRBV5-1; cdr3_length: 16; j_call: TRBJ2-1; cdr3_aa: CASSLSRLAGENEQFF; cdr3_nt: TGCGCCAGCAGCTTGTCCCGACTAGCGGGAGAGAATGAGCAGTTCTTC
d_call: TRBD2; clone_size: .; v_call: TRBV13; cdr3_length: 18; j_call: TRBJ2-3; cdr3_aa: CASSPQPLAGGITDTQYF; cdr3_nt: TGTGCCAGCAGCCCCCAACCTCTAGCGGGGGGGATCACAGATACGCAGTATTTT
d_call: .; clone_size: .; v_call: TRBV5-1; cdr3_length: 12; j_call: TRBJ2-3; cdr3_aa: CASSLDSDTQYF; cdr3_nt: TGCGCCAGCAGCTTGGATTCAGATACGCAGTATTTT
d_call: .; clone_size: few; v_call: TRBV3-1/TRBV3-2; cdr3_length: 15; j_call: TRBJ2-2; cdr3_aa: CASSPPTSSTGELFF; cdr3_nt: TGTGCCAGCAGCCCCCCGACCTCCTCCACCGGGGAGCTGTTTTTT
d_call: .; clone_size: .; v_call: TRBV9; cdr3_length: 15; j_call: TRBJ2-1; cdr3_aa: CASSVETGAYNEQFF; cdr3_nt: TGTGCCAGCAGCGTAGAGACTGGAGCCTACAATGAGCAGTTCTTC
d_call: .; clone_size: .; v_call: TRBV11-2; cdr3_length: 13; j_call: TRBJ1-1; cdr3_aa: CASSWDTNTEAFF; cdr3_nt: TGTGCCAGCAGCTGGGACACGAACACTGAAGCTTTCTTT
d_call: .; clone_size: few; v_call: TRBV6-5; cdr3_length: 13; j_call: TRBJ1-1; cdr3_aa: CASRAEMNTEAFF; cdr3_nt: TGTGCCAGCAGGGCAGAAATGAACACTGAAGCTTTCTTT
d_call: .; clone_size: once; v_call: TRBV24-1; cdr3_length: 13; j_call: TRBJ1-2; cdr3_aa: CATSDSDRGGYTF; cdr3_nt: TGTGCCACCAGTGATTCGGACCGCGGTGGCTACACCTTC
d_call: .; clone_size: .; v_call: TRBV6-2/TRBV6-3; cdr3_length: 16; j_call: TRBJ1-2; cdr3_aa: CASSYSEASTNYGYTF; cdr3_nt: TGTGCCAGCAGTTACTCGGAGGCCAGTACTAACTATGGCTACACCTTC
d_call: TRBD2; clone_size: .; v_call: TRBV7-2; cdr3_length: 15; j_call: TRBJ2-7; cdr3_aa: CASSSPLLAGGEQYF; cdr3_nt: TGTGCCAGCAGCTCCCCCCTACTAGCGGGGGGCGAGCAGTACTTC
d_call: TRBD2; clone_size: .; v_call: TRBV7-9; cdr3_length: 16; j_call: TRBJ2-7; cdr3_aa: CASSFALAEAPYEQYF; cdr3_nt: TGTGCCAGCAGCTTTGCACTAGCGGAGGCCCCCTACGAGCAGTACTTC
d_call: .; clone_size: once; v_call: TRBV3-1/TRBV3-2; cdr3_length: 15; j_call: TRBJ1-2; cdr3_aa: CASSHAVSGAGGYTF; cdr3_nt: TGTGCCAGCAGCCACGCTGTTTCGGGGGCCGGTGGCTACACCTTC
d_call: .; clone_size: .; v_call: TRBV11-1; cdr3_length: 14; j_call: TRBJ2-5; cdr3_aa: CASSGPGQKETQYF; cdr3_nt: TGTGCCAGCAGTGGACCGGGACAAAAAGAGACCCAGTACTTC
d_call: .; clone_size: .; v_call: TRBV6-5; cdr3_length: 13; j_call: TRBJ2-7; cdr3_aa: CASRLTLDYEQYF; cdr3_nt: TGTGCCAGCAGGTTAACTCTGGATTACGAGCAGTACTTC
d_call: TRBD1; clone_size: .; v_call: TRBV28; cdr3_length: 14; j_call: TRBJ1-5; cdr3_aa: CASTSGTGNQPQHF; cdr3_nt: TGTGCCAGCACCTCCGGGACAGGGAATCAGCCCCAGCATTTT
d_call: .; clone_size: .; v_call: TRBV5-1; cdr3_length: 17; j_call: TRBJ1-4; cdr3_aa: CASSLGAGGRPNEKLFF; cdr3_nt: TGCGCCAGCAGCTTGGGGGCCGGGGGACGGCCTAATGAAAAACTGTTTTTT
d_call: .; clone_size: .; v_call: TRBV2; cdr3_length: 13; j_call: TRBJ1-2; cdr3_aa: CASFTRIPLGYTF; cdr3_nt: TGTGCCAGCTTCACTCGGATCCCCCTGGGCTACACCTTC
d_call: .; clone_size: .; v_call: TRBV27; cdr3_length: 14; j_call: TRBJ2-7; cdr3_aa: CASSFQGRNYEQYF; cdr3_nt: TGTGCCAGCAGTTTTCAGGGCCGTAACTACGAGCAGTACTTC
d_call: .; clone_size: .; v_call: TRBV7-9; cdr3_length: 14; j_call: TRBJ1-1; cdr3_aa: CASSSWDRSVEAFF; cdr3_nt: TGTGCCAGCAGCTCCTGGGACCGCTCGGTAGAAGCTTTCTTT
d_call: TRBD1; clone_size: .; v_call: TRBV6-2/TRBV6-3; cdr3_length: 15; j_call: TRBJ1-6; cdr3_aa: CASSSPTGPNSPLHF; cdr3_nt: TGTGCCAGCAGTTCACCGACAGGGCCGAATTCACCCCTCCACTTT
d_call: .; clone_size: .; v_call: TRBV5-6; cdr3_length: 14; j_call: TRBJ1-6; cdr3_aa: CASSLAVLESPLHF; cdr3_nt: TGTGCCAGCAGCTTGGCCGTCCTCGAATCACCCCTCCACTTT
d_call: TRBD1; clone_size: .; v_call: TRBV19; cdr3_length: 14; j_call: TRBJ1-2; cdr3_aa: CASTEGQGVFGYTF; cdr3_nt: TGTGCCAGTACAGAGGGACAGGGGGTCTTTGGCTACACCTTC
d_call: .; clone_size: .; v_call: TRBV25-1; cdr3_length: 12; j_call: TRBJ1-1; cdr3_aa: CASTPGNTEAFF; cdr3_nt: TGTGCCAGCACCCCTGGTAACACTGAAGCTTTCTTT
d_call: TRBD2; clone_size: .; v_call: TRBV9; cdr3_length: 19; j_call: TRBJ2-7; cdr3_aa: CASSPTGASGGAEVREQYF; cdr3_nt: TGTGCCAGCAGCCCTACTGGGGCTAGCGGGGGGGCCGAGGTAAGAGAGCAGTACTTC
d_call: .; clone_size: .; v_call: TRBV5-1; cdr3_length: 13; j_call: TRBJ2-2; cdr3_aa: CASSLRTTGELFF; cdr3_nt: TGCGCCAGCAGCTTGCGGACTACCGGGGAGCTGTTTTTT
d_call: .; clone_size: .; v_call: TRBV7-2; cdr3_length: 14; j_call: TRBJ2-5; cdr3_aa: CASSFQGDQETQYF; cdr3_nt: TGTGCCAGCAGCTTTCAGGGCGACCAAGAGACCCAGTACTTC
d_call: .; clone_size: .; v_call: TRBV28; cdr3_length: 15; j_call: TRBJ2-3; cdr3_aa: CASSLFGGPTDTQYF; cdr3_nt: TGTGCCAGCAGTTTATTTGGGGGCCCCACAGATACGCAGTATTTT
d_call: TRBD1; clone_size: .; v_call: TRBV30; cdr3_length: 12; j_call: TRBJ2-7; cdr3_aa: CALQGGLLEQYF; cdr3_nt: TGTGCCTTACAGGGGGGTCTATTGGAGCAGTACTTC
d_call: .; clone_size: .; v_call: TRBV2; cdr3_length: 17; j_call: TRBJ1-2; cdr3_aa: CASSVFSVLEANYGYTF; cdr3_nt: TGTGCCAGCAGTGTATTTTCGGTTTTGGAAGCTAACTATGGCTACACCTTC
d_call: TRBD2; clone_size: .; v_call: TRBV9; cdr3_length: 16; j_call: TRBJ2-2; cdr3_aa: CASSGSGRRYTGELFF; cdr3_nt: TGTGCCAGCAGCGGTAGCGGGAGGAGGTACACCGGGGAGCTGTTTTTT
d_call: TRBD2; clone_size: once; v_call: TRBV7-9; cdr3_length: 15; j_call: TRBJ2-1; cdr3_aa: CASSTSGSSYNEQFF; cdr3_nt: TGTGCCAGCAGCACTAGCGGGAGCTCCTACAATGAGCAGTTCTTC
d_call: TRBD2; clone_size: many; v_call: TRBV4-2; cdr3_length: 17; j_call: TRBJ2-5; cdr3_aa: CASSQDGGTSGQETQYF; cdr3_nt: TGTGCCAGCAGCCAAGATGGGGGGACTAGCGGCCAAGAGACCCAGTACTTC
d_call: .; clone_size: .; v_call: TRBV10-3; cdr3_length: 14; j_call: TRBJ2-7; cdr3_aa: CAISDPVGVYEQYF; cdr3_nt: TGTGCCATCAGTGACCCAGTGGGGGTTTACGAGCAGTACTTC
d_call: TRBD2; clone_size: .; v_call: TRBV14; cdr3_length: 14; j_call: TRBJ2-3; cdr3_aa: CASALAGATDTQYF; cdr3_nt: TGTGCCTCGGCCCTAGCGGGAGCCACAGATACGCAGTATTTT
d_call: .; clone_size: .; v_call: TRBV18; cdr3_length: 15; j_call: TRBJ1-4; cdr3_aa: CASSPPGQGEEKLFF; cdr3_nt: TGTGCCAGCTCACCACCGGGGCAGGGTGAAGAAAAACTGTTTTTT
d_call: TRBD1; clone_size: .; v_call: TRBV5-1; cdr3_length: 15; j_call: TRBJ2-3; cdr3_aa: CASSSGTGRTDTQYF; cdr3_nt: TGCGCCAGCAGCTCGGGGACAGGGCGCACAGATACGCAGTATTTT
d_call: .; clone_size: .; v_call: TRBV29-1; cdr3_length: 15; j_call: TRBJ1-1; cdr3_aa: CSVGAGWGMNTEAFF; cdr3_nt: TGCAGCGTTGGTGCCGGGTGGGGAATGAACACTGAAGCTTTCTTT
d_call: .; clone_size: few; v_call: TRBV7-9; cdr3_length: 14; j_call: TRBJ1-1; cdr3_aa: CASSLFGRDTEAFF; cdr3_nt: TGTGCCAGCAGCTTATTTGGGAGAGACACTGAAGCTTTCTTT
d_call: .; clone_size: .; v_call: TRBV3-1/TRBV3-2; cdr3_length: 13; j_call: TRBJ2-7; cdr3_aa: CASEGQGMEEQYF; cdr3_nt: TGTGCCAGTGAGGGGCAGGGAATGGAGGAGCAGTACTTC
d_call: .; clone_size: .; v_call: TRBV20-1; cdr3_length: 15; j_call: TRBJ1-1; cdr3_aa: CSASRESYVNTEAFF; cdr3_nt: TGCAGTGCTAGTAGGGAGTCTTACGTGAACACTGAAGCTTTCTTT
d_call: .; clone_size: .; v_call: TRBV29-1; cdr3_length: 17; j_call: TRBJ2-1; cdr3_aa: CSVEGADGLENNIEQFF; cdr3_nt: TGCAGCGTTGAGGGGGCGGACGGTCTCGAGAACAACATAGAGCAGTTCTTC
d_call: .; clone_size: .; v_call: TRBV6-5; cdr3_length: 15; j_call: TRBJ2-3; cdr3_aa: CASSNTGSYTDTQYF; cdr3_nt: TGTGCCAGCAGTAATACGGGGAGCTACACAGATACGCAGTATTTT
d_call: TRBD1; clone_size: .; v_call: TRBV6-6; cdr3_length: 14; j_call: TRBJ1-4; cdr3_aa: CASRGGQGPEKLLF; cdr3_nt: TGTGCCAGCAGAGGCGGACAGGGACCTGAAAAACTGCTTTTT
d_call: .; clone_size: .; v_call: TRBV13; cdr3_length: 13; j_call: TRBJ1-1; cdr3_aa: CASIHLGNTEAFF; cdr3_nt: TGTGCCAGCATCCACCTGGGGAACACTGAAGCTTTCTTT
d_call: .; clone_size: .; v_call: TRBV19; cdr3_length: 11; j_call: TRBJ1-2; cdr3_aa: CASSIRDGYTF; cdr3_nt: TGTGCCAGTAGTATACGGGATGGCTACACCTTC